One and the same sample provided the 7 T cell receptor beta chains below, sequenced in a study of beta chain features in type 1 diabetes. No antigens are known for them. Study-wide results and limits: Patients with Type 1 diabetes showed moderately but significantly shorter TCRB CDR3s in all four CD4+ subsets.

The sequenced template was cDNA made from the entire isolated RNA. Clones were read by immunoSEQ multiplex PCR, and TCRdb kept only the in-frame ones, dropping some. The sample consists of 140,000 to 150,000 clones, 10% to 15% of them appearing once. Material for sequencing was central memory CD4+ T cells from blood. The receptors stem from a man in his late teens or twenties with type 1 diabetes.

This clone has only a few counts. DNA of the CDR3: TGTGCCAGCAGCTTAGCACAGGGTGACTATGGCTACACCTTC. Residues: CASSLAQGDYGYTF. The V gene is TRBV7-3, the J gene TRBJ1-2; possible D gene TRBD1, 6 bases. The CDR3 contains 14 residues. Germline V CDR1 and CDR2: SGHTA, FQGTGA. Trimming took off 2 bases at V and 3 bases at J, with 10 bases between the two ends.

V and J are TRBV7-8 and TRBJ2-7; D unclear. Trimming stripped 5 bases from V and 4 bases from J, with 9 bases between. Germline CDR1 is SGHVS and CDR2 is FQNEAQ. This CDR3 has 12 residues. The CDR3 is CASSPPRYEQYF. The CDR3 DNA reads TGTGCCAGCAGCCCACCTAGGTACGAGCAGTACTTC. Full variable domain (remainder filled in from reference TRBV7-8 and TRBJ2-7): GAGVSQSPRYKVAKRGQDVALRCDPISGHVSLFWYQQALGQGPEFLTYFQNEAQLDKSGLPSDRFFAERPEGSVSTLKIQRTQQEDSAVYLCASSPPRYEQYFGPGTRLTVT.

This clone was detected a few times. This chain joins TRBV27 and TRBJ2-1, with TRBD1 as a possible D gene (6 bases). Germline assignment: CDR1 MNHEY and CDR2 SMNVEV (reference sequence). Between the trimmed V and J ends, which lost 10 bases and 2 bases, there was a span of 18 bases. The CDR3 length is 15 residues. The CDR3 spells CATYREQGPYNEQFF. The CDR3 DNA sequence: TGTGCCACATACCGGGAACAGGGTCCCTACAATGAGCAGTTCTTC.

This sequence joins TRBV6-6 and TRBJ1-5; no reliable D call. V was cut by 2 bases and J by 5 bases, with 7 bases left in between. Germline V gives CDR1 MNHNY, CDR2 SVGAGI (reference sequence). This CDR3 has 13 amino acids. CDR3 sequence: CASSYGMDQPQHF. The CDR3 nucleotides read TGTGCCAGCAGTTACGGAATGGATCAGCCCCAGCATTTT.

This chain connects TRBV18 to TRBJ1-2, with TRBD1 as a possible D gene (6 bases). V was trimmed by 3 bases and J by 7 bases, leaving 18 bases between them. Germline CDR1 and CDR2: KGHSH and LQKENI. The CDR3 loop spans 15 amino acids. In DNA form, the CDR3 reads TGTGCCAGCTCACCCCAGGGAACCCCAGGGGTTGGCTACACCTTC. It encodes CASSPQGTPGVGYTF.

The genes are TRBV7-3 and TRBJ2-1; 7 bases are shared with TRBD2. The V segment lost 6 bases and the J segment 6 bases; nucleotides outside the gene matches: 5. This CDR3 comprises 13 residues. Germline CDR1 and CDR2: SGHTA and FQGTGA. The CDR3 DNA sequence: TGTGCCAGCAGTCTAGCGGCGGCCAATGAGCAGTTCTTC. Translated: CASSLAAANEQFF.

The gene calls are TRBV28 and TRBJ1-1; TRBD1 is a possible D gene (5 bases). The germline CDR1 and CDR2 sequences are MDHEN and SYDVKM. This CDR3 is built from 15 residues. V lost 2 bases and J 0 bases, leaving 10 bases between the germline ends. The DNA for the CDR3 is TGTGCCAGCAGTTTACCCCCAGGGATGAACACTGAAGCTTTCTTT. Its translation: CASSLPPGMNTEAFF.